This T cell receptor beta chain was identified in a study of T-cell reconstitution after alpha-beta-depleted transplantation in children. This clonotype was detected many times. Using unique molecular identifiers, the investigators prepared the TCRbeta library. TCRdb re-analysed the PCR reads in MiXCR, keeping a single row per CDR3 protein. The data contain a few hundred thousand distinct CDR3 sequences, around 13% of them singletons. CDR1 and CDR2 from the germline V gene are SQVTM and ANQGSEA. Trimming pared 5 bases from V and 7 bases from J, leaving 15 bases between. This CDR3 has 12 residues. The clonotype originates from a human donor who donated a stem cell graft to a child with combined immunodeficiency. The chain uses TRBV29-1 and TRBJ2-7; D perhaps matches TRBD1 (6 bases). Material: PBMCs from the stem cell graft donor, obtained from the stem cell graft. CDR3 region: CSVREGVGEQYF. The CDR3, as DNA: TGCAGCGTTAGAGAGGGGGTGGGAGAGCAGTACTTC.